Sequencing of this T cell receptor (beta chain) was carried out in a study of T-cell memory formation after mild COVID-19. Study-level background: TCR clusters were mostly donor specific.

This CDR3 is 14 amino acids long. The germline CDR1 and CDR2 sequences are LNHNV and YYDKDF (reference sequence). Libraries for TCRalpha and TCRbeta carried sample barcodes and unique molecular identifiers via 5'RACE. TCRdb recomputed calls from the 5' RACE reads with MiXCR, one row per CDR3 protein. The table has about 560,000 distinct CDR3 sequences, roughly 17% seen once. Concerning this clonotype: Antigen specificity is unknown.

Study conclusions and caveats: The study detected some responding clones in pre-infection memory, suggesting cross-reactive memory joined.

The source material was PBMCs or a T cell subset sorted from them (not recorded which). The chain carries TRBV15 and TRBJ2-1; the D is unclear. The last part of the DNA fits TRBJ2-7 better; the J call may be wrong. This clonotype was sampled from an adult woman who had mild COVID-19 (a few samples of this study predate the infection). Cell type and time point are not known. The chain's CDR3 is CATSREDGSYEQYF. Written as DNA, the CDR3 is TGTGCCACCAGCAGAGAAGACGGCTCGTACGAGCAGTACTTC.